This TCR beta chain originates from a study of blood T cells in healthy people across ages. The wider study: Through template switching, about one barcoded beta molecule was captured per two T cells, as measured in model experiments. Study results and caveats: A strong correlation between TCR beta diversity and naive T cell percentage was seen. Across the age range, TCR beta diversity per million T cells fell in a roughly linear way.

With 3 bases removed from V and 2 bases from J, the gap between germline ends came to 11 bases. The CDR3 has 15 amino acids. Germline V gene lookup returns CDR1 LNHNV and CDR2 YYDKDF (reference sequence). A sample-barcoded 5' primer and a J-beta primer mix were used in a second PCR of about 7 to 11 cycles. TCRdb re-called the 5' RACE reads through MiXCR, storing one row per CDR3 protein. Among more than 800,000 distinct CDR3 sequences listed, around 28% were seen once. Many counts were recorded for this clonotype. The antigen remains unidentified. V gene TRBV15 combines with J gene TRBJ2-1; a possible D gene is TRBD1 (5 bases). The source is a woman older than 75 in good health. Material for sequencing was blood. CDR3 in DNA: TGTGCCACCAGCAGGGACGGACAAACCTACAATGAGCAGTTCTTC. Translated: CATSRDGQTYNEQFF.